This T cell receptor beta chain was documented in a study of prognosis after radiotherapy for stage I lung cancer. Study context: Histologically, the tumors comprised squamous cell carcinoma in more than 5 patients and adenocarcinoma in over ten.

The CDR3 contains 19 residues. The germline CDR1 and CDR2 sequences are SGHDN and FVKESK. V gave up 7 bases and J gave up 3 bases; unmatched junction bases: 17. The study amplified the TCR beta CDR3 region from genomic DNA. This amplification was carried out by two rounds of multiplex PCR. The first PCR round targeted every TRBV and TRBJ gene with specific primers. TCRdb re-called the multiplex PCR reads through MiXCR, storing one row per CDR3 protein. The sample shows fewer than 25,000 distinct CDR3 sequences, 30% to 45% of them seen only once. Notes on this clonotype: Since a much larger clone is just one base distant, this may be a read error.

The receptor's source is a donor at least 50 years old with non-small cell lung cancer. The material sequenced was PBMCs, taken before or after stereotactic body radiation therapy (not recorded which). The chain has TRBV14 and TRBJ2-2; 10 nucleotides agree with TRBD2. The CDR3 DNA is TGTGCCAGCACCCATCGGAGAGGAGCTAGCGGGAGAGACACCGGGGAGCTGTTTTTT. Translating gives CASTHRRGASGRDTGELFF.